This T cell receptor beta chain was recovered during a study of T cells after yellow fever vaccination (dated by TCRdb to 2018 to 2020). About the full investigation: The SMART-Seq v4 Ultra Low Input RNA kit was used to prepare libraries from fractions with low cell numbers. To track T-cell clones before and after primary and booster YFV17D yellow fever vaccination, bulk TCR alpha and beta repertoires were sequenced longitudinally. The cohort comprised two healthy male donors, one aged 18 to 30 and one aged 30 to 40 years. Blood samples were taken at several timepoints before and after primary and secondary immunization, and bulk PBMC replicates and cell subsets were isolated. Overall study outcomes, separate from this receptor: The secondary T-cell response was weaker than the primary response but faster, peaking on day 5 instead of day 15. Only a couple of donors were included in the study, so the extent to which the findings can be generalized is limited. Because abundant contaminating clonotypes from the bulk population could be contained in FACS-sorted repertoires, computational filtering was required. A small share of clonotypes was detected in both CD4 and CD8 compartments, with the overlap likely arising from convergent recombination. Most clones expanded after primary vaccination were re-detected after the booster (approximately 96% of CD4 and approximately 85% of CD8), suggesting broad memory maintenance.

The V and J ends are trimmed by 2 bases and 2 bases, leaving 8 bases between them. The germline V gene supplies CDR1 SQVTM and CDR2 ANQGSEA. Its CDR3 holds 13 amino acids, cysteine through phenylalanine. The sequence is cut down to CDR3 DNA, 39 bases in frame from base 1. In its sample, this clonotype was seen a few times. No clone much larger than this one lies a single base away; base qualities are absent. TCR cDNA was synthesized by 5'RACE template switching, through which a universal primer site and unique molecular identifiers were introduced. Priming of cDNA synthesis was performed from both the TCR alpha and TCR beta constant segments. Two PCR steps were used to amplify libraries, with sample barcodes and sequencing adapters being added in the second step. Sequencing of libraries was done on Illumina HiSeq 2500 (2x100 bp) or NovaSeq (2x150 bp). On the authors' methods: MIGEC was used to demultiplex reads and collapse the reads into UMI consensus sequences, and MiXCR was used for V(D)J alignment. Vaccine-responding clonotypes were identified with edgeR using replicate PBMC samples, with FDR below 0.01 and a log2 fold change above 5 up to day 15 being required. Each bulk clonotype was labeled CD4 or CD8 based on which sequenced repertoire, CD4 or CD8, contained the clonotype at higher abundance. A clonotype counted as NS4B-specific if enriched at least 10-fold in dextramer-positive versus dextramer-negative fractions, with CD4-biased clonotypes left out. TCRdb cleaned the public reads at Q25 with fastp, built clones with MiXCR and kept in-frame beta chains. Rows merge per CDR3 protein into single entries with the most common DNA and genes. The V and J calls reflect TCRdb's pipeline rather than the authors' work. The sample contains approximately 90,000 distinct CDR3 sequences, 13% of them found a single time. The top ten clones comprise about 26% of the sample.

The label giving this sample's treatment or condition can be read as: live attenuated yellow fever vaccine strain. A standard Ficoll-Paque protocol was used to isolate PBMCs from peripheral blood. Epitope-specific CD8 T cells were sorted using a dextramer loaded with the yellow fever NS4B epitope peptide, with anti-CD3 and anti-CD8 staining. TriZol was used to extract RNA from bulk PBMCs, from CD4 and CD8 fractions, and from dextramer-positive and dextramer-negative fractions. This receptor was identified in a man aged 18 to 35 who received the YFV17D yellow fever vaccine. The sample consisted of CD8+ T cells not binding an NS4B(214-222) dextramer, sorted from PBMCs, taken roughly 23 days after the first yellow fever vaccination. The meaning of the sample's cell subset or site label: NS4B epitope dextramer-negative CD8 T cells. The receptor chain draws on TRBV29-1 and TRBJ2-3; confidence is insufficient to name the D gene. The CDR3 protein: CSVELENTDTQYF. The nucleotide sequence reads as follows: TGCAGCGTTGAATTAGAAAACACAGATACGCAGTATTTT.